Shown below are 24 T cell receptor beta chains from a single sample sequenced in a study of blood T cell repertoires in COVID-19. Here immunoSEQ multiplex PCR was the method, and the copy in TCRdb shows in-frame clones only, minus some. Among 310,000 or so clones listed, about 91% were seen once. Sequenced input: PBMCs or T cells enriched from blood (not recorded which). The receptors were gathered from a woman aged 18-29 years who had recovered from COVID-19.

The CDR3 sequence: CASSLAGSRGYTF. For the CDR3, the DNA is TGCGCCAGCAGCTTGGCTGGGAGCCGTGGCTACACCTTC. The chain carries TRBV5-1 and TRBJ1-2, with D unclear. The CDR3 is 13 amino acids. V was shortened by 0 bases and J by 7 bases, with 10 bases between the two germline ends. Germline lookup yields CDR1 SGHRS and CDR2 YFSETQ.

The J gene is TRBJ1-3, the V gene TRBV19; D perhaps matches TRBD1 (6 bases). V lost 3 bases to trimming and J lost 2 bases, with 11 bases between them. The CDR3 contains 15 residues. In germline, CDR1 is LNHDA, CDR2 SQIVND (reference sequence). In nucleotides, the CDR3 is TGTGCCAGTAGTATTGCCGCAGGGGCTGGAAACACCATATATTTT. Its protein is CASSIAAGAGNTIYF.

This clone was seen just once. V and J are TRBV7-2 and TRBJ2-3; 11 bases agree with TRBD2. The CDR3 is 17 residues long. The V and J ends lost 1 base and 5 bases, in that order; junction bases with no gene match: 8. Germline V gives CDR1 SGHTA, CDR2 FQGNSA. CDR3 loop: CASSLGPPLAGGDTQYF. The DNA of the CDR3 is TGTGCCAGCAGCTTAGGGCCCCCGCTAGCGGGAGGAGATACGCAGTATTTT.

V gene TRBV15 combines with J gene TRBJ2-3; D is uncertain. This CDR3 region has 13 residues. Trimming removed 3 bases at V and 1 base at J, with 5 bases between. Looked up from germline, CDR1 is LNHNV and CDR2 is YYDKDF (reference sequence). This CDR3 reads CATSSFGTDTQYF. The CDR3 region has the DNA TGTGCCACCAGCAGCTTCGGCACAGATACGCAGTATTTT.

The chain has TRBV3-1 (or the pseudogene TRBV3-2) and TRBJ1-2; 12 bases match TRBD1. The germline gives CDR1 LGHDT, CDR2 YNNKEL (reference sequence). The CDR3 spans 17 residues. V lost 5 bases, J lost 2 bases, and 9 bases stayed unmatched. The CDR3 DNA reads TGTGCCAGCAGCGTCCGGGACAGGGGGCCATTGAACTATGGCTACACCTTC. Its translation is CASSVRDRGPLNYGYTF.

This chain uses TRBV11-2 with TRBJ1-1; perhaps TRBD1 as D (6 bases). Trimming took 5 bases from V and 1 from J, leaving 8 bases between them. The CDR3 runs 13 residues. CDR1 is SGHAT, CDR2 FQNNGV, per germline. The CDR3 DNA reads TGTGCCAGCAGCCAGGACAGGAACACTGAAGCTTTCTTT. Translation: CASSQDRNTEAFF.

The V gene is TRBV28, the J gene TRBJ2-1; TRBD2 matches at 15 bases. This CDR3 region has 17 residues. V trimming: 8 bases; J trimming: 12 bases; junction bases outside the gene matches: 17. Germline V gene data show CDR1 as MDHEN and CDR2 as SYDVKM. The CDR3 DNA reads TGTGCCAGCCCTTGGACTAGCGGGGGGGCCCGATCCCGTACGCAGTTCTTC. Translating it yields CASPWTSGGARSRTQFF.

The V gene is TRBV3-1 (or the pseudogene TRBV3-2), the J gene TRBJ2-4, with D tentatively TRBD2 (6 bases). Deletions cut 4 bases from V and 1 base from J, with 20 bases between. Germline CDR1 is LGHDT and CDR2 is YNNKEL (reference sequence). The CDR3 has 18 amino acids. The CDR3 reads CASSLGPAGSTAKNIQYF. CDR3 nucleotides: TGTGCCAGCAGCCTTGGGCCCGCGGGAAGCACGGCCAAAAACATTCAGTACTTC.

This clone was counted a single time. The V call is TRBV28, the J call TRBJ2-7, with D perhaps TRBD1 (8 bases). Trimming removed 6 bases at V and 6 bases at J, with 18 bases between. The CDR3 loop spans 14 amino acids. Germline V CDR1 and CDR2: MDHEN, SYDVKM. The CDR3 sequence: CASRPSDREGEQYF. As DNA, the CDR3 is TGTGCCAGCAGACCCTCGGACAGGGAGGGCGAGCAGTACTTC.

This clone occurred a few times. The V call is TRBV2, the J call TRBJ1-1; unclear D gene. This CDR3 is built from 12 residues. Germline V gives CDR1 SNHLY, CDR2 FYNNEI. V lost 2 bases, J lost 6 bases, and 7 bases lay in between. The CDR3 sequence: CASSEIIPEAFF. In DNA, the CDR3 is TGTGCCAGCAGTGAAATCATCCCTGAAGCTTTCTTT.

The rearrangement uses TRBV4-3 and TRBJ2-2; TRBD1 agrees at 9 bases. There are 17 residues in the CDR3. CDR1 LGHNA and CDR2 YSLEER come from the germline V gene. After removal of 3 bases from V and 5 bases from J, the junction contained 10 bases not matched to a gene. CDR3 nucleotide sequence: TGCGCCAGCAGCCACGATACGGGACAGGGAGGAACCGGGGAGCTGTTTTTT. Translation: CASSHDTGQGGTGELFF.

The CDR3 sequence: CASSLVGGFYEQYF. For the CDR3, the DNA is TGTGCCAGCAGTTTAGTAGGCGGGTTTTACGAGCAGTACTTC. The J gene is TRBJ2-7, the V gene TRBV27, with D tentatively TRBD2 (5 bases). V shed 2 bases and J shed 4 bases, with 12 bases lying between them. CDR1 is MNHEY, CDR2 SMNVEV, per germline (reference sequence). This CDR3 is 14 amino acids long.

The chain has TRBV6-6 and TRBJ1-6; 10 bases map to TRBD1. Losses at the gene ends were 6 bases for V and 10 bases for J; bases not matched to a gene: 6. There are 14 residues in the CDR3. The germline CDR1 and CDR2 sequences are MNHNY and SVGAGI (reference sequence). CDR3 sequence reads: CASRRDRGESPLHF. Here the CDR3 DNA reads TGTGCCAGCAGGAGGGACAGGGGAGAATCACCCCTCCACTTT.

This chain links TRBV6-4 with TRBJ2-1; 10 bases match TRBD1. CDR1 and CDR2 (germline): MRHNA, SNTAGT. CDR3 length equals 18 residues. With V trimmed by 0 bases and J by 3 bases, 8 bases remained unmatched. The CDR3 loop is CASSDSGAGTGVYNEQFF. CDR3 nucleotides: TGTGCCAGCAGTGACTCGGGGGCCGGGACAGGGGTCTACAATGAGCAGTTCTTC.

V usage is TRBV28 and J usage is TRBJ1-5, with D unresolved. With 3 bases removed from V and 2 bases from J, the gap between germline ends came to 11 bases. Germline lookup yields CDR1 MDHEN and CDR2 SYDVKM. The CDR3 loop spans 15 amino acids. This CDR3 is CASSFRSGGNQPQHF. In nucleotides, the CDR3 is TGTGCCAGCAGTTTTAGGAGCGGGGGCAATCAGCCCCAGCATTTT.

The rearrangement uses TRBV7-2 and TRBJ1-3, with a weak D call TRBD1 (6 bases). The CDR3 loop spans 17 amino acids. CDR1 is SGHTA and CDR2 is FQGNSA in the germline V gene. V was shortened by 2 bases and J by 4 bases, with 18 bases between the two germline ends. CDR3 protein: CASSLIFRGREGNTIYF. In DNA, the CDR3 is TGTGCCAGCAGCTTAATTTTTCGGGGGCGGGAGGGAAACACCATATATTTT.

The chain carries TRBV6-2 or TRBV6-3 and TRBJ1-1; D possibly corresponds to TRBD1 (6 bases). This CDR3 is built from 13 residues. With 5 bases removed from V and 5 bases from J, the gap between germline ends came to 12 bases. The germline gives CDR1 MNHEY, CDR2 SVGEGT. DNA of the CDR3: TGTGCCAGCAGTACAGGGAGAAGGACTGAAGCTTTCTTT. This gives the protein CASSTGRRTEAFF.

The rearrangement uses TRBV7-9 and TRBJ2-1; 9 bases align to TRBD1. Looked up from germline, CDR1 is SEHNR and CDR2 is FQNEAQ (reference sequence). Unmatched junction bases numbered 4, after V lost 0 bases and J lost 1 base. This CDR3 is 17 amino acids long. The DNA of the CDR3 is TGTGCCAGCAGCTTAGCGACCGGGACAGGGTCCTACAATGAGCAGTTCTTC. Translated, it gives CASSLATGTGSYNEQFF.

The chain has TRBV28 and TRBJ1-2, with 8 bases that match TRBD1. The CDR3 length is 14 residues. Germline V gives CDR1 MDHEN, CDR2 SYDVKM. The V gene end was trimmed by 5 bases and the J gene end by 3 bases; junction bases not matched to a gene: 5. The CDR3 DNA sequence: TGTGCCAGCAGTACGGGACAGGCCTACTATGGCTACACCTTC. Residues: CASSTGQAYYGYTF.

CDR3: CASSPHSARGYTF. Here the CDR3 DNA reads TGTGCCAGCAGCCCCCATTCCGCGCGGGGCTACACCTTC. The genes are TRBV9 and TRBJ1-2; D not resolved. CDR1 and CDR2 from the germline V gene are SGDLS and YYNGEE. Between the trimmed V and J ends, which lost 4 bases and 8 bases, there was a span of 15 bases. The CDR3 loop spans 13 amino acids. Complete variable domain (other parts from reference TRBV9 and TRBJ1-2): DSGVTQTPKHLITATGQRVTLRCSPRSGDLSVYWYQQSLDQGLQFLIQYYNGEERAKGNILERFSAQQFPDLHSELNLSSLELGDSALYFCASSPHSARGYTFGSGTRLTVV.

The chain is built from TRBV30 and TRBJ2-2; 9 positions agree with TRBD2. From germline, CDR1 is GTSNPN and CDR2 SVGIG (reference sequence). The CDR3 covers 16 residues. V lost 3 bases, J lost 0 bases, and 5 bases stayed unmatched. The CDR3 region is CAWSLAGAANTGELFF. The CDR3 bases are TGTGCCTGGAGCTTAGCGGGGGCCGCGAACACCGGGGAGCTGTTTTTT.

The chain recombines TRBV19 with TRBJ1-2; no clear D gene. Trimming took 7 bases from V and 4 from J, leaving 16 bases between them. CDR1 and CDR2 from the germline V gene are LNHDA and SQIVND (reference sequence). The CDR3 sequence is 14 residues long. The DNA for the CDR3 is TGTGCCAGTACCCACCTCCGAGGAGGCTATGGCTACACCTTC. It codes for CASTHLRGGYGYTF.

The gene calls are TRBV19 and TRBJ1-5; 9 bases map to TRBD1. With 6 bases clipped from V and 5 bases from J, the junction kept 14 bases outside the gene matches. CDR1 and CDR2 (germline): LNHDA, SQIVND (reference sequence). The CDR3 extends over 17 amino acids. CDR3 bases: TGTGCCAGTAGCCGTCTACCGGGACAGGGTTTCTATCAGCCCCAGCATTTT. This encodes CASSRLPGQGFYQPQHF.

The chain couples TRBV28 to TRBJ1-2; D unresolved. Germline CDR1 reads MDHEN; CDR2 reads SYDVKM. CDR3 length: 11 residues. Trimming pared 5 bases from V and 8 bases from J, leaving 9 bases between. The DNA for the CDR3 is TGTGCCAGCAGTCTCGGTGAAGGCTACACCTTC. This codes for CASSLGEGYTF.